One and the same sample provided the 8 T cell receptor beta chains below, sequenced in a study of blood T cell repertoires in COVID-19. The method was immunoSEQ multiplex PCR; TCRdb's version includes in-frame clones alone and lacks a portion of them. Here the sample spans around 130,000 clones, approximately 90% being singletons. The source material was peripheral blood. The receptors come from a man in his fifties with active or convalescent COVID-19.

V and J are TRBV13 and TRBJ1-2; 7 nucleotides line up with TRBD1. The CDR3 runs to 13 residues. Germline trimming cut 3 bases from V and 8 bases from J; bases unmatched to any gene: 6. Germline-derived CDR1 and CDR2 are PRHDT and FYEKMQ (reference sequence). CDR3 sequence (DNA): TGTGCCAGCAGCTTGGGGGAGACAGGGGGCTACACCTTC. Its translation is CASSLGETGGYTF.

This chain uses TRBV3-1 (or the pseudogene TRBV3-2) with TRBJ2-1, with D hard to call. Trimming removed 3 bases at V and 9 bases at J, with 12 bases between. Germline V gives CDR1 LGHDT, CDR2 YNNKEL (reference sequence). The CDR3 contains 13 residues. The CDR3 DNA reads as TGTGCCAGCAGCCAGTCCCGTGTGAGTGAGCAGTTCTTC. It specifies CASSQSRVSEQFF.

CDR3 nucleotides: TGCGCCAGCAGCTTTGAGCGGGAGGGCACAGATACGCAGTATTTT. Translating gives CASSFEREGTDTQYF. The V call is TRBV5-1, the J call TRBJ2-3, with TRBD2 matching 9 bases. This CDR3 is 15 amino acids long. The germline V gene encodes CDR1 SGHRS and CDR2 YFSETQ. V shed 2 bases and J 1 base; nucleotides not matched to a gene: 2.

J is TRBJ2-7 and V is TRBV12-5; tentative D call: TRBD1 (5 bases). In germline, CDR1 is LGHNT, CDR2 FRNRAP. V was shortened by 7 bases and J by 4 bases, with 14 bases between the two germline ends. This CDR3 contains 13 residues. The CDR3 protein is CASVKEGDYEQYF. CDR3 in DNA: TGTGCTAGTGTCAAGGAAGGGGATTACGAGCAGTACTTC. Looking up the rest from reference TRBV12-5 and TRBJ2-7 gives the full variable domain: DARVTQTPRHKVTEMGQEVTMRCQPILGHNTVFWYRQTMMQGLELLAYFRNRAPLDDSGMPKDRFSAEMPDATLATLKIQPSEPRDSAVYFCASVKEGDYEQYFGPGTRLTVT.

The chain links TRBV27 to TRBJ2-6; 9 bases agree with TRBD1. The V gene's germline CDR1 is MNHEY and CDR2 SMNVEV (reference sequence). Unmatched junction bases numbered 15, after V lost 6 bases and J lost 0 bases. This CDR3 comprises 20 residues. CDR3 sequence reads: CASRRLQGALIISGANVLTF. The CDR3, as DNA: TGTGCCAGCAGGCGGTTACAGGGGGCGCTCATTATCTCTGGGGCCAACGTCCTGACTTTC.

This clone was picked up a small number of times. Other DNA sequences of this sample code for an identical CDR3. The V gene is TRBV19, the J gene TRBJ2-7; 9 bases agree with TRBD1. V was pared by 4 bases and J by 3 bases, with 4 bases of the junction left unmatched. The CDR3 covers 14 residues. CDR1 LNHDA and CDR2 SQIVND come from the germline V gene (reference sequence). The CDR3: CASSTRQGGYEQYF. CDR3 nucleotide sequence: TGTGCCAGTAGTACTCGACAGGGGGGCTACGAGCAGTACTTC.

The sample holds a few counts of this clone. J is TRBJ2-1 and V is TRBV2, with TRBD1 identical over 8 bases. V lost 7 bases, J lost 3 bases, and 11 bases stayed unmatched. CDR1 SNHLY and CDR2 FYNNEI come from the germline V gene. This CDR3 comprises 16 residues. DNA of the CDR3: TGTGCCAGCACCAAAAGGAGGGGGACAGGCTACAATGAGCAGTTCTTC. It specifies CASTKRRGTGYNEQFF.

The table lists this clone with a few counts. The CDR3 nucleotides are TGTGCCAGTAGTACCCGGGACAGCTATTCTGGAAACACCATATATTTT. As protein: CASSTRDSYSGNTIYF. The chain uses TRBV19 and TRBJ1-3, with 7 bases matching TRBD1. V lost 4 bases and J lost 1; bases outside the gene matches: 7. The V gene's germline CDR1 is LNHDA and CDR2 SQIVND (reference sequence). The CDR3 covers 16 residues.